The next 7 T cell receptor beta chains were all read from a single sample in a study of healthy donors' naive CD4 and CD8 T cells. TCR libraries were built from about 0.55 ug of total RNA by linear amplification. MiXCR was run by TCRdb on the reads, yielding one entry per CDR3 protein. The sample gives 150,000 to 200,000 distinct CDR3 sequences, 65% to 80% of which show up once; 2.3% is in the top ten. Material for sequencing was naive CD4+ and CD8+ T cells sorted from blood, pooled from several donors. These receptors were obtained from a pool of human donors in good health; the sample pools cells from several healthy donors.

This clonotype was counted only a few times. Compared with germline, one end of the junction differs, possibly owing to a read error. As DNA, the CDR3 is TGTGCCAGTAGTTTAGACAGGGGGAGTAATCAGCCCCAGCATTTT. Protein: CASSLDRGSNQPQHF. The genes are TRBV19 and TRBJ1-5, with 9 bases identical to TRBD1. The CDR3 extends over 15 amino acids. Germline V gene sequence: CDR1 LNHDA, CDR2 SQIVND (reference sequence).

The J gene is TRBJ2-1, the V gene TRBV11-2; D gene ambiguous. The V end lost 3 bases, the J end lost 6 bases, and 15 bases lay between the germline ends. CDR3 length: 15 residues. Germline V CDR1 and CDR2: SGHAT, FQNNGV. CDR3 in amino acids: CASSFVRLEPNEQFF. CDR3 in DNA: TGTGCCAGCAGCTTCGTTCGCCTAGAACCCAATGAGCAGTTCTTC.

There are a few counts of this clonotype. The genes are TRBV10-3 and TRBJ2-7; TRBD1 agrees at 11 bases. The CDR3 length is 15 residues. Per germline, CDR1 ENHRY and CDR2 SYGVKD. With V trimmed by 2 bases and J by 5 bases, 5 bases remained unmatched. The CDR3 DNA is TGTGCCATCAGTGAGCCAGGACAGGGGGCGAACGAGCAGTACGTC. This codes for CAISEPGQGANEQYV.

Notes on this clonotype: An end of the junction does not agree with germline; a read error may underlie this. DNA of the CDR3: TGTGCCAGCAATTACGGAGACAGCGGCACTGAAGCTTTCTTT. It is translated as CASNYGDSGTEAFF. The genes are TRBV6-5 and TRBJ1-1; TRBD1 is a possible D gene (5 bases). Germline loops: CDR1 MNHEY, CDR2 SVGAGI. CDR3 size: 14 residues.

This clonotype was counted between two and nine times. The chain couples TRBV29-1 to TRBJ2-7; D is uncertain. With 5 bases removed from V and 3 bases from J, the gap between germline ends came to 8 bases. CDR1 and CDR2 from the germline V gene are SQVTM and ANQGSEA. The CDR3 runs 11 residues. The CDR3 nucleotides are TGCAGCGTTTCAGGAAGCTACGAGCAGTACTTC. This translates into CSVSGSYEQYF.

The chain couples TRBV15 to TRBJ1-2, with a weak D call TRBD1 (5 bases). There are 12 residues in the CDR3. V was shortened by 3 bases and J by 3 bases, with 5 bases between the two germline ends. The germline CDR1 and CDR2 sequences are LNHNV and YYDKDF (reference sequence). The CDR3 here is CATSSRDYGYTF. CDR3 DNA: TGTGCCACCAGCAGCAGGGACTATGGCTACACCTTC.

This sequence joins TRBV30 and TRBJ2-7; D assignment may be TRBD1 or TRBD2 (5 bases each). The CDR3 totals 12 residues. Per germline, CDR1 GTSNPN and CDR2 SVGIG (reference sequence). The germline V and J ends were trimmed by 3 bases and 1 base, with 7 bases remaining between them. CDR3 protein: CAWRGVSYEQYF. For the CDR3, the DNA is TGTGCCTGGAGGGGGGTATCCTACGAGCAGTACTTC.